Listed below are T cell receptor beta chains from one sample, sequenced in a study of blood T cell repertoires in COVID-19. Some clones are missing from TCRdb's copy, which holds only in-frame ones; the method was immunoSEQ multiplex PCR. The sample yields roughly 200,000 clones, about 90% seen once. The source material was peripheral blood. Receptor source: a man between 18 and 35 years old with active or convalescent COVID-19. The CDR3 runs from the conserved cysteine through the conserved F or W. D genes are given only for firm matches. Where a row states a size, it is once, few, many or the class of an expanded clone; other rows omit it.

V: TRBV27
size: .
J: TRBJ1-2
D: .
DNA: TGTGCCAGCAGTTTCAACTCCCGGCGGGGGCCGGTCTATGGCTACACCTTC
CDR3: CASSFNSRRGPVYGYTF

V: TRBV23-1
size: .
J: TRBJ2-7
D: .
DNA: TGCGCCAGCTCTCCTGGCCCCTACGAGCAGTACTTC
CDR3: CASSPGPYEQYF

V: TRBV6-1
size: .
J: TRBJ1-1
D: .
DNA: TGTGCCAGCAGTGAAGGAGGGGGAACAGGGAGTGCTTTCTTT
CDR3: CASSEGGGTGSAFF

V: TRBV9
size: once
J: TRBJ2-7
D: TRBD1
DNA: TGTGCCAGCAGCGTAGCCGAATCCGGGACAGGAACCTACGAGCAGTACTTC
CDR3: CASSVAESGTGTYEQYF

V: TRBV12-3/TRBV12-4
size: .
J: TRBJ1-1
D: .
DNA: TGTGCCAGCAGGGGGGGGGTACAGGTCTTCTTT
CDR3: CASRGGVQVFF

V: TRBV6-1
size: .
J: TRBJ2-7
D: .
DNA: TGTGCCAGCAGTGAATGGGAGGCCTCCTACGAGCAGTACTTC
CDR3: CASSEWEASYEQYF

V: TRBV29-1
size: .
J: TRBJ2-1
D: TRBD2
DNA: TGCAGCGGTCGCGGGGGGCGCGGGAATGAGCAGTTCTTC
CDR3: CSGRGGRGNEQFF

V: TRBV19
size: .
J: TRBJ2-1
D: .
DNA: TGTGCCAGTAGTCCCCTATCGAGTGGCAATGAGCAGTTCTTC
CDR3: CASSPLSSGNEQFF

V: TRBV5-1
size: .
J: TRBJ1-1
D: TRBD1
DNA: TGCGCCAGCAGCCCGGGACAGACAAACACTGAAGCTTTCTTT
CDR3: CASSPGQTNTEAFF

V: TRBV27
size: few
J: TRBJ2-1
D: TRBD2
DNA: TGTGCCAGCAGTTCCCTGACTAGCGGGAGATTATATGAGCAGTTCTTC
CDR3: CASSSLTSGRLYEQFF

V: TRBV6-1
size: .
J: TRBJ2-5
D: TRBD2
DNA: TGTGCCAGCAGTGAATCTACTAGCGGATTGTTATTAGAGACCCAGTACTTC
CDR3: CASSESTSGLLLETQYF

V: TRBV9
size: few
J: TRBJ2-7
D: TRBD2
DNA: TGTGCCAGCAGCTTGGGGACTAGCGGGATTTACGAGCAGTACTTC
CDR3: CASSLGTSGIYEQYF

V: TRBV28
size: .
J: TRBJ2-7
D: .
DNA: TGTGCCACGGTAACAGGGAAACACGAGCAGTACTTC
CDR3: CATVTGKHEQYF

V: TRBV23-1
size: .
J: TRBJ2-3
D: TRBD1
DNA: TGCGCCACCGTTCTGGGACAGGGGGTTTGGGATACGCAGTATTTT
CDR3: CATVLGQGVWDTQYF

V: TRBV19
size: .
J: TRBJ1-2
D: TRBD1
DNA: TGTGCCAGTAGTAACCACCGGGACAGGGCGGTGGGCTACACCTTC
CDR3: CASSNHRDRAVGYTF

V: TRBV7-3
size: .
J: TRBJ2-1
D: TRBD2
DNA: TGTGCCAGCAGCTTAGGGGCTAGCGGAACCTACAATGAGCAGTTCTTC
CDR3: CASSLGASGTYNEQFF

V: TRBV7-8
size: .
J: TRBJ2-7
D: TRBD1
DNA: TGTGCCAGCAGCCTAAAAATGACAGGGTACGAGCAGTACTTC
CDR3: CASSLKMTGYEQYF

V: TRBV5-4
size: .
J: TRBJ2-5
D: TRBD2
DNA: TGTGCCAGCAGCTCGCAGCGGGAGTGGGAGGAGACCCAGTACTTC
CDR3: CASSSQREWEETQYF

V: TRBV5-1
size: .
J: TRBJ2-2
D: TRBD2
DNA: TGCGCCAGCAGCCTAAGAACTAGCGGGAGACACACCGGGGAGCTGTTTTTT
CDR3: CASSLRTSGRHTGELFF

V: TRBV24-1
size: .
J: TRBJ1-2
D: TRBD1
DNA: TGTGCCACCAGTGAGGGGACAGGCCGGGGCTACACCTTC
CDR3: CATSEGTGRGYTF

V: TRBV28
size: .
J: TRBJ1-5
D: .
DNA: TGTGCCAGCAGGGGGGCAGGGGTTCAGCCCCAGCATTTT
CDR3: CASRGAGVQPQHF

V: TRBV19
size: .
J: TRBJ2-3
D: .
DNA: TGTGCCACGACTAGTTCGCCCGATACGCAGTATTTT
CDR3: CATTSSPDTQYF

V: TRBV5-5
size: .
J: TRBJ1-1
D: TRBD1
DNA: TGTGCCAGCAGCGTTCAAACAGGGGAGGTTGGCACTGAAGCTTTCTTT
CDR3: CASSVQTGEVGTEAFF

V: TRBV24-1
size: few
J: TRBJ1-1
D: .
DNA: TGTGCCACCAGTGATTCACCGGACACTGAAGCTTTCTTT
CDR3: CATSDSPDTEAFF

V: TRBV6-6
size: .
J: TRBJ2-3
D: TRBD2
DNA: TGTGCCAGCAGCTACGGGACTAGCGGGACGTGGGGTTATCCTGCCACAGATACGCAGTATTTT
CDR3: CASSYGTSGTWGYPATDTQYF

V: TRBV28
size: once
J: TRBJ1-4
D: .
DNA: TGTGCCAGCAGTATCTCTGGACACCCTGCAACTAATGAAAAACTGTTTTTT
CDR3: CASSISGHPATNEKLFF

V: TRBV5-5
size: .
J: TRBJ2-4
D: TRBD2
DNA: TGTGCCAGCAGCTTGGGGGGACTAGCGGGAGGGGTCAAAAACATTCAGTACTTC
CDR3: CASSLGGLAGGVKNIQYF

V: TRBV7-9
size: .
J: TRBJ1-1
D: .
DNA: TGTGCCAGCAGCCAAAAGGGGGGGACTGAAGCTTTCTTT
CDR3: CASSQKGGTEAFF

V: TRBV9
size: .
J: TRBJ2-2
D: .
DNA: TGTGCCAGCAGCGTAGCTACGTACACCGGGGAGCTGTTTTTT
CDR3: CASSVATYTGELFF

V: TRBV6-5
size: many
J: TRBJ1-5
D: TRBD1
DNA: TGTGCCAGCACCGGGGACAGCTATCAGCCCCAGCATTTT
CDR3: CASTGDSYQPQHF

V: TRBV18
size: .
J: TRBJ2-7
D: TRBD1
DNA: TGTGCCAGCTCCCCGGGACAGGCCACCTACGAGCAGTACTTC
CDR3: CASSPGQATYEQYF

V: TRBV28
size: .
J: TRBJ1-6
D: .
DNA: TGTGCCAGTTCGGCCGACCGGGAGAGCTCCTATAATTCACCCCTCCACTTT
CDR3: CASSADRESSYNSPLHF

V: TRBV30
size: .
J: TRBJ1-4
D: .
DNA: TGTGCCTGGAGTACAGGTGTTAATGAAAAACTGTTTTTT
CDR3: CAWSTGVNEKLFF

V: TRBV10-1
size: .
J: TRBJ1-1
D: TRBD1
DNA: TGCGCCAGCAGTGAGTCAATTTACAGGGGGAAAACGATGAACACTGAAGCTTTCTTT
CDR3: CASSESIYRGKTMNTEAFF

V: TRBV4-2
size: .
J: TRBJ1-2
D: .
DNA: TGTGCCAGCAGCCAAGATAACAGGGACGACTATGGCTACACCTTC
CDR3: CASSQDNRDDYGYTF

V: TRBV27
size: .
J: TRBJ2-7
D: .
DNA: TGTGCCAGCAGTTTATCTACAGGGTACAAATCCTACGAGCAGTACTTC
CDR3: CASSLSTGYKSYEQYF

V: TRBV6-5
size: .
J: TRBJ1-5
D: TRBD1
DNA: TGTGCCAGCACCAACCACGGGACAGGGAATCAGCCCCAGCATTTT
CDR3: CASTNHGTGNQPQHF

V: TRBV3-1/TRBV3-2
size: .
J: TRBJ1-1
D: .
DNA: TGTGCCAGCAGCCCAACCCAGGGGAACACTGAAGCTTTCTTT
CDR3: CASSPTQGNTEAFF

V: TRBV28
size: .
J: TRBJ2-1
D: TRBD2
DNA: TGTGCCAGCAGTTTACTAGCGGGCATCGCTTACAATGAGCAGTTCTTC
CDR3: CASSLLAGIAYNEQFF

V: TRBV25-1
size: .
J: TRBJ1-2
D: TRBD1
DNA: TGTGCCAGCATTAGTGACAGGGCAACTGGTGGCTACACCTTC
CDR3: CASISDRATGGYTF

V: TRBV9
size: .
J: TRBJ2-3
D: .
DNA: TGTGCCAGCAGCGTAGACGACGGGAGAGGCGCAGATACGCAGTATTTT
CDR3: CASSVDDGRGADTQYF

V: TRBV28
size: .
J: TRBJ1-4
D: .
DNA: TGTGCCAGCCAAATTCAGGGGTCAAAACTGTTTTTT
CDR3: CASQIQGSKLFF

V: TRBV29-1
size: .
J: TRBJ2-5
D: TRBD2
DNA: TGCAGCGTTGGGCTAGCGGCCGGGGGAGAGACCCAGTACTTC
CDR3: CSVGLAAGGETQYF

V: TRBV19
size: .
J: TRBJ2-2
D: TRBD1
DNA: TGTGCCAGTAGTATAGATCGAAGGGGGCCCCACGGCGGGGAGCTGTTTTTT
CDR3: CASSIDRRGPHGGELFF

V: TRBV11-2
size: .
J: TRBJ2-3
D: .
DNA: TGTGCCAGCAGCTTAGTTGTAGCGAGCACAGATACGCAGTATTTT
CDR3: CASSLVVASTDTQYF

V: TRBV19
size: .
J: TRBJ2-4
D: TRBD1
DNA: TGTGCCAGTAGTTTTAACCGGGACAGCTTAGGGAACATTCAGTACTTC
CDR3: CASSFNRDSLGNIQYF

V: TRBV27
size: .
J: TRBJ1-6
D: TRBD1
DNA: TGTGCCAGCAGGAGGGGGCTCTCCTATAATTCACCCCTCCACTTT
CDR3: CASRRGLSYNSPLHF